The 8 T cell receptor beta chains presented below share a single source sample, sequenced in a study of T cell responses to AZD1222 COVID-19 vaccine. The assay was immunoSEQ multiplex PCR, and TCRdb's table has in-frame clones only and misses some. The data show approximately 160,000 clones, approximately 88% seen once. Here the sequenced sample was peripheral blood, taken on day 0 of MenACWY control vaccination. The receptors were sampled from an adult in good health.

The rearrangement joins TRBV29-1 to TRBJ2-5, with D perhaps matching TRBD1 (7 bases). The CDR3 has 11 residues. V was shortened by 6 bases and J by 5 bases, with 10 bases between the two germline ends. The germline gives CDR1 SQVTM, CDR2 ANQGSEA. In DNA form, the CDR3 reads TGCAGCGTCTCAGGGGGGGAGACCCAGTACTTC. It is translated as CSVSGGETQYF.

J is TRBJ2-5 and V is TRBV6-5, with TRBD2 matching over 7 bases. The V and J ends lost 11 bases and 3 bases, in that order; junction bases with no gene match: 9. The CDR3 spans 13 residues. Germline-derived CDR1 and CDR2 are MNHEY and SVGAGI. The DNA for the CDR3 is TGTGCCGGCACCCCCGCGGGGGAAGAGACCCAGTACTTC. Encoded protein: CAGTPAGEETQYF.

This chain links TRBV4-1 with TRBJ1-2; D is possibly TRBD1 (5 bases). Trimming left V 1 base short and J 2 bases short, with 17 bases between. The CDR3 has 17 residues. CDR1 and CDR2 (germline): MGHRA, YSYEKL. The CDR3 protein is CASSQALRGSENYGYTF. CDR3 DNA sequence: TGCGCCAGCAGCCAAGCTCTGCGGGGCAGCGAGAACTATGGCTACACCTTC.

The V call is TRBV19, the J call TRBJ1-2; the D gene is possibly TRBD1 (5 bases). The ends were cut back, 1 base at V and 3 bases at J, with 6 bases in the middle. Germline assignment: CDR1 LNHDA and CDR2 SQIVND (reference sequence). The CDR3 has 13 residues. The CDR3 nucleotides are TGTGCCAGTAGTATAGGGGGCTACTATGGCTACACCTTC. This translates into CASSIGGYYGYTF.

This clone was seen once. The chain links TRBV6-5 to TRBJ1-2; maybe TRBD1 (5 bases). This CDR3 has 16 residues. The germline V and J ends were trimmed by 0 bases and 3 bases, with 14 bases remaining between them. In germline, CDR1 is MNHEY, CDR2 SVGAGI. The CDR3 DNA follows: TGTGCCAGCAGTTACTCTTGGACACCCACCGACTATGGCTACACCTTC. Protein sequence: CASSYSWTPTDYGYTF.

V usage is TRBV5-1 and J usage is TRBJ2-1; 11 bases agree with TRBD1. V was clipped by 0 bases and J by 7 bases; unmatched bases: 6. This CDR3 has 16 amino acids. CDR1 is SGHRS, CDR2 YFSETQ, per germline. DNA of the CDR3: TGCGCCAGCAGCTTGGATCGGACAGGGGGCTGGAATGAGCAGTTCTTC. Translated, it gives CASSLDRTGGWNEQFF.

The V gene is TRBV5-4, the J gene TRBJ2-1; 7 positions agree with TRBD1. The V gene's germline CDR1 is SGHNT and CDR2 YYREEE (reference sequence). This CDR3 region has 15 residues. V dropped 4 bases and J dropped 4; count of bases not matched to a gene: 8. CDR3 sequence (DNA): TGTGCCAGCAGCGTCGGACAGGAGATATACAATGAGCAGTTCTTC. Translating gives CASSVGQEIYNEQFF.

V is TRBV18 and J is TRBJ1-5, with a tentative D call TRBD1 (5 bases). CDR1 is KGHSH, CDR2 LQKENI, per germline. V dropped 5 bases and J dropped 5 bases, with 16 bases sitting between them. This CDR3 comprises 15 residues. CDR3: CASSSTAGQDQPQHF. The CDR3 coding sequence is TGTGCCAGCTCATCAACAGCGGGGCAAGATCAGCCCCAGCATTTT.